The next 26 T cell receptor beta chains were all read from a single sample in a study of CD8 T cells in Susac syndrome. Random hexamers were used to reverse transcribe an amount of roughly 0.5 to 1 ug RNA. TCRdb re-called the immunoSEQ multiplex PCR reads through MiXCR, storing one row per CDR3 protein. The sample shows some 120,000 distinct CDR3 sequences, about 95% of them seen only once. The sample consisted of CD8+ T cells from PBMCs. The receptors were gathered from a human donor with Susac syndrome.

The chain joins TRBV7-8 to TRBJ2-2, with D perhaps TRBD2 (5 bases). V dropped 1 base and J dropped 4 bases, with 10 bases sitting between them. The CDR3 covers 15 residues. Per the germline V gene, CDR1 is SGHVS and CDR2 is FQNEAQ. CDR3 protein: CASSLGVASTGELFF. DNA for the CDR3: TGTGCCAGCAGCTTAGGGGTAGCGAGCACCGGGGAGCTGTTTTTT.

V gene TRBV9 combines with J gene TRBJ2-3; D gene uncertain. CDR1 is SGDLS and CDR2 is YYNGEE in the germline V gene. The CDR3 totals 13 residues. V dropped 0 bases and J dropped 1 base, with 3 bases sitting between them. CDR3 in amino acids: CASSVDGTDTQYF. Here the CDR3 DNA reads TGTGCCAGCAGCGTAGATGGCACAGATACGCAGTATTTT.

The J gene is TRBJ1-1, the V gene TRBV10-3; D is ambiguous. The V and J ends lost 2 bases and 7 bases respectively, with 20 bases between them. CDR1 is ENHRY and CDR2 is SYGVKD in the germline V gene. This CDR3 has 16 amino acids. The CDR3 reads CAISETTVTGRSEAFF. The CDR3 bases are TGTGCCATCAGTGAGACCACCGTTACCGGCAGGAGTGAAGCTTTCTTT.

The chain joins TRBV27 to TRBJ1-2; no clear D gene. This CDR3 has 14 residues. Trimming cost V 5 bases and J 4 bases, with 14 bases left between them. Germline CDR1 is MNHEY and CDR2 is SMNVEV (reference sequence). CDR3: CASSLRGVSYGYTF. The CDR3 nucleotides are TGTGCCAGCAGTCTACGGGGAGTGAGCTATGGCTACACCTTC.

CDR3 in DNA: TGTGCCAGCAGTGAATCTGGGCGACCCGGGGAGCTGTTTTTT. Residues: CASSESGRPGELFF. V is TRBV25-1 and J is TRBJ2-2; unclear D gene. The CDR3 consists of 14 residues. Germline CDR1 and CDR2: MGHDK and SYGVNS. V was cut by 1 base and J by 6 bases, with 9 bases left in between.

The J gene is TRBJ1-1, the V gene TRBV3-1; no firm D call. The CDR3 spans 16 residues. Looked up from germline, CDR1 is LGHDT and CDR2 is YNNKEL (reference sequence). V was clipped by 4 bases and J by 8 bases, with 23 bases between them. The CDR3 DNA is TGTGCCAGCAGCCTAGGCACCATCGGCGGGGTTATGGAAGCTTTCTTT. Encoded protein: CASSLGTIGGVMEAFF.

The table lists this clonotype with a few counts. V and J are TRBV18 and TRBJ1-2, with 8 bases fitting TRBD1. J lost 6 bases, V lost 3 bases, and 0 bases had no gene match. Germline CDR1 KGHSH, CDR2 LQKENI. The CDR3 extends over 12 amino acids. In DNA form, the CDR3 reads TGTGCCAGCTCACCGGGACAGGATGGCTACACCTTC. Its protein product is CASSPGQDGYTF.

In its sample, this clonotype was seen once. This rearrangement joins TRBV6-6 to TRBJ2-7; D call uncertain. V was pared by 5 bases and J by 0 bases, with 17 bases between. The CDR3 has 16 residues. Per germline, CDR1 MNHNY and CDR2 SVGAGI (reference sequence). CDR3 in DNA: TGTGCCAGCAGTCACCGTTTAGTTTTGAGCTCCTACGAGCAGTACTTC. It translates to CASSHRLVLSSYEQYF.

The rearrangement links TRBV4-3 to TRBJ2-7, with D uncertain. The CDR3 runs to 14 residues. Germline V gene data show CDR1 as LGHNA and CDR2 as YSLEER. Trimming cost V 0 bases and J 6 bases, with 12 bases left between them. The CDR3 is CASSQDPLRSEQYF. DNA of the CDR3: TGCGCCAGCAGCCAAGACCCGCTACGGAGCGAGCAGTACTTC.

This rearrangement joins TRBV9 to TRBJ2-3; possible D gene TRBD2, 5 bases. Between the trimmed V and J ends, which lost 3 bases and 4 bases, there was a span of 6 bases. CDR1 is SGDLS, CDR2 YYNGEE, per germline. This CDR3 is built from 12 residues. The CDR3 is CASSGAADTQYF. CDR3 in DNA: TGTGCCAGCAGCGGAGCGGCAGATACGCAGTATTTT.

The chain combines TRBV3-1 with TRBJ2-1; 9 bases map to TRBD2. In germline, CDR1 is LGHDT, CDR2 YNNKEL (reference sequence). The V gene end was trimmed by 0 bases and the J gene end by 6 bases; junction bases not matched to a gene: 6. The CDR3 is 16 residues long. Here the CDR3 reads CASSQDILGLANEQFF. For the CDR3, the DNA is TGTGCCAGCAGCCAAGATATATTGGGACTAGCCAATGAGCAGTTCTTC.

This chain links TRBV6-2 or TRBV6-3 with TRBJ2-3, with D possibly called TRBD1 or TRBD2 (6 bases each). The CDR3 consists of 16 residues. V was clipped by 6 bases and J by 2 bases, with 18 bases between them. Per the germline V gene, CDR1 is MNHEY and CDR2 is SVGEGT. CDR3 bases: TGTGCCAGCAGCCCGGTAGGGGGGTCTTACACAGATACGCAGTATTTT. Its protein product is CASSPVGGSYTDTQYF.

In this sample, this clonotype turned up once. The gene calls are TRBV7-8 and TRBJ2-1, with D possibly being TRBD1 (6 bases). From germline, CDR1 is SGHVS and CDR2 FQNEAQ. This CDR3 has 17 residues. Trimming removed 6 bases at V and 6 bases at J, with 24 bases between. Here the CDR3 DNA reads TGTGCCAGCAGTTCGGTCCTAGGAACCAGGGGCGGCAATGAGCAGTTCTTC. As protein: CASSSVLGTRGGNEQFF.

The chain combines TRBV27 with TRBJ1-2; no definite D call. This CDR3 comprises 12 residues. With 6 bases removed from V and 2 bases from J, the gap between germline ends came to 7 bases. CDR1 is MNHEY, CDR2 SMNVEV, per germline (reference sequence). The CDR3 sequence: CASRLGNYGYTF. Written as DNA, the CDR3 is TGTGCCAGCAGGTTGGGGAACTATGGCTACACCTTC.

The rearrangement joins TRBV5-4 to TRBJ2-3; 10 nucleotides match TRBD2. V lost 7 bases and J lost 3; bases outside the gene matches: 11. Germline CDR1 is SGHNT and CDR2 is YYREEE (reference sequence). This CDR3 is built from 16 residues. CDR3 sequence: CASGDPSGGATDTQYF. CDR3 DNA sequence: TGTGCCAGCGGAGACCCGAGCGGGGGGGCTACAGATACGCAGTATTTT.

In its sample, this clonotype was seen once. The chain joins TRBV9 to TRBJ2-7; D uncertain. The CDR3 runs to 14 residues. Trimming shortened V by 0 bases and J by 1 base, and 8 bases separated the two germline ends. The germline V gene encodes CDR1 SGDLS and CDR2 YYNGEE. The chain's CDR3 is CASSVAEKSYEQYF. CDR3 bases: TGTGCCAGCAGCGTAGCCGAAAAGTCCTACGAGCAGTACTTC.

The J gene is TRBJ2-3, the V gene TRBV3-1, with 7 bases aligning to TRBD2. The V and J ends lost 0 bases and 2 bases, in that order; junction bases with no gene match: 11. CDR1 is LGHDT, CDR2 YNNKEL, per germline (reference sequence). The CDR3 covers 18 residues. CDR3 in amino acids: CASSQDHPRDYDTDTQYF. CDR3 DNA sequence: TGTGCCAGCAGCCAAGATCATCCGCGGGACTACGACACAGATACGCAGTATTTT.

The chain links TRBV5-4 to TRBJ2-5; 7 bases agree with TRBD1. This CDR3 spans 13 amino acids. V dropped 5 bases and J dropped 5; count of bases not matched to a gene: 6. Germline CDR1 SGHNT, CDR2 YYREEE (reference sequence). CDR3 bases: TGTGCCAGCAGAAACCAGGGGGACGAGACCCAGTACTTC. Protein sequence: CASRNQGDETQYF.

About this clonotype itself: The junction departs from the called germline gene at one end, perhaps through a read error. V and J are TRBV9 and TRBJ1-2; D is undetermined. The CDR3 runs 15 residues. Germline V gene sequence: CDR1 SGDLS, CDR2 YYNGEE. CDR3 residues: CASSASIAPNYGHTF. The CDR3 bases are TGTGCCAGCAGCGCCTCGATAGCCCCCAACTATGGCCACACCTTC.

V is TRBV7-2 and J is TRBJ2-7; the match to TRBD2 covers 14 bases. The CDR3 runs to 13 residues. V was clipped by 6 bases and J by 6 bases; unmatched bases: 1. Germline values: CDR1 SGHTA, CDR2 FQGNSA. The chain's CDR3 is CASRGTSGSEQYF. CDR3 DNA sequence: TGTGCCAGCAGGGGGACTAGCGGGAGCGAGCAGTACTTC.

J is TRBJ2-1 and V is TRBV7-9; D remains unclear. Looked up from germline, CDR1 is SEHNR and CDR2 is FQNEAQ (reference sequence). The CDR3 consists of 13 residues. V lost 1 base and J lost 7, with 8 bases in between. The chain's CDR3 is CASSLGSANEQFF. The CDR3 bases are TGTGCCAGCAGCTTAGGTTCGGCTAATGAGCAGTTCTTC.

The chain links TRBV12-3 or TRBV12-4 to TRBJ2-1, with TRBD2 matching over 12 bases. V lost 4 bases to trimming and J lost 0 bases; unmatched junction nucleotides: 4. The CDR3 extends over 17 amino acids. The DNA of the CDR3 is TGTGCCAGCAGTTCCTGGACTAGCGGGACCTCCTACAATGAGCAGTTCTTC. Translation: CASSSWTSGTSYNEQFF.

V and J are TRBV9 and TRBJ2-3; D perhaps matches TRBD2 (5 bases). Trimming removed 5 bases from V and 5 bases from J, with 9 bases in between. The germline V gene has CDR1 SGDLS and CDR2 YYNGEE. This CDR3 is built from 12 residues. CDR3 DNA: TGTGCCAGCAGTGGCGAGGGAGATACGCAGTATTTT. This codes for CASSGEGDTQYF.

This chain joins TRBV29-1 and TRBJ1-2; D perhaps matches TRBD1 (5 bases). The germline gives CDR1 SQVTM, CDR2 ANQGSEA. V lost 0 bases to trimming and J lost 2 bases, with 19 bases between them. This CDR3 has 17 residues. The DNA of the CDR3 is TGCAGCGTTGAAGACCAGGGAGTCGGGGCGGGGAACTATGGCTACACCTTC. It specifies CSVEDQGVGAGNYGYTF.

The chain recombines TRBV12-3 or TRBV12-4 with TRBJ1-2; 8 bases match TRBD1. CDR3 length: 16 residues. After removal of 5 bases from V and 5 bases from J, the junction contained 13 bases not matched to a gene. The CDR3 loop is CASSHGGQGGVYGYTF. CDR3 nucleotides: TGTGCCAGCAGTCATGGTGGACAGGGAGGGGTTTATGGCTACACCTTC.

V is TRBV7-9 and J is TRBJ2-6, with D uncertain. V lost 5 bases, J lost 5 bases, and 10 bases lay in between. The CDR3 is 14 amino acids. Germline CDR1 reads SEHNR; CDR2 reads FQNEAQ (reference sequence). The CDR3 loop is CASSPRTRANVLTF. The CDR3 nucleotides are TGTGCCAGCAGCCCCCGGACCCGGGCCAACGTCCTGACTTTC.